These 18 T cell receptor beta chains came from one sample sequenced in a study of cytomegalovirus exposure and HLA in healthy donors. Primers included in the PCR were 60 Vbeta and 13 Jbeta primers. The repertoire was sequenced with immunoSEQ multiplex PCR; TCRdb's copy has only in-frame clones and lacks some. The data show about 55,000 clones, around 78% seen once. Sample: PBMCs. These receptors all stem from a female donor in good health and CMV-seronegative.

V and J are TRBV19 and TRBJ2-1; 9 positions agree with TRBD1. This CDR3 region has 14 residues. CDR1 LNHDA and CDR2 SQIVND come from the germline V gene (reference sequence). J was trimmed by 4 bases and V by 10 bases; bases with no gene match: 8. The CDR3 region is CATPLGQGYNEQFF. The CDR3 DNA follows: TGTGCCACTCCACTGGGACAGGGATACAATGAGCAGTTCTTC.

The DNA of the CDR3 is TGTGCCAGCTCACCAGGAGGGGACCCCTACGAGCAGTACTTC. Its protein is CASSPGGDPYEQYF. J is TRBJ2-7 and V is TRBV18; D may be TRBD2 (6 bases). Germline CDR1 reads KGHSH; CDR2 reads LQKENI. This CDR3 contains 14 residues. The V and J ends lost 2 bases and 2 bases respectively, with 10 bases between them.

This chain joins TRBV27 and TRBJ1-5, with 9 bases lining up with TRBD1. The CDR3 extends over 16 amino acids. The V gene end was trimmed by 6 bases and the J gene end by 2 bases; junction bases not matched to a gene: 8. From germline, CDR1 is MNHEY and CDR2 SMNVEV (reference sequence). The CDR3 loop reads CASSTLGQGGNQPQHF. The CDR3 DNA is TGTGCCAGCAGCACTCTGGGACAGGGAGGCAATCAGCCCCAGCATTTT.

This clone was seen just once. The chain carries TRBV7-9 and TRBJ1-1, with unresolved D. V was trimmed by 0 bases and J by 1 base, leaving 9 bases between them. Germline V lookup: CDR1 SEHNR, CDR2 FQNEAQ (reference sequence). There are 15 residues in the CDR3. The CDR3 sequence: CASSLAGQANTEAFF. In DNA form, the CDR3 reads TGTGCCAGCAGCTTAGCTGGCCAGGCGAACACTGAAGCTTTCTTT. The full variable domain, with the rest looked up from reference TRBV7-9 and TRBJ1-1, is DTGVSQNPRHKITKRGQNVTFRCDPISEHNRLYWYRQTLGQGPEFLTYFQNEAQLEKSRLLSDRFSAERPKGSFSTLEIQRTEQGDSAMYLCASSLAGQANTEAFFGQGTRLTVV.

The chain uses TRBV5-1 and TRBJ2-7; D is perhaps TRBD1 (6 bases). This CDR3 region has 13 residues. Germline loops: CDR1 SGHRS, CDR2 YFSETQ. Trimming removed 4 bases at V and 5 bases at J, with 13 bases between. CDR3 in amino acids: CASSITGRHEQYF. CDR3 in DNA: TGCGCCAGCAGCATTACAGGGCGCCACGAGCAGTACTTC.

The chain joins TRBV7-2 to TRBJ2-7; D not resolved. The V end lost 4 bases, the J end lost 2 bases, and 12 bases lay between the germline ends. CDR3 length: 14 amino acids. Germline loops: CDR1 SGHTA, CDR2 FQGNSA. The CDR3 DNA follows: TGTGCCAGCAGCTCCCACAGAGCACCCTACGAGCAGTACTTC. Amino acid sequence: CASSSHRAPYEQYF.

The CDR3 DNA sequence: TGCGCCAGTTCACGGGACAGGGCTCACGAGCAGTACTTC. Amino acids: CASSRDRAHEQYF. V is TRBV5-1 and J is TRBJ2-7; 9 bases map to TRBD1. CDR1 SGHRS and CDR2 YFSETQ come from the germline V gene. V was clipped by 8 bases and J by 5 bases; unmatched bases: 8. The length of the CDR3 is 13 residues.

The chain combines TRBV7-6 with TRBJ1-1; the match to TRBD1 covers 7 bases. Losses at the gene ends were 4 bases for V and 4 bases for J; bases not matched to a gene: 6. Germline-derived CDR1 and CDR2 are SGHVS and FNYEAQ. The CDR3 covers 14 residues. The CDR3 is CASSSGGISTEAFF. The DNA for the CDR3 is TGTGCCAGCAGCTCAGGGGGAATATCCACTGAAGCTTTCTTT.

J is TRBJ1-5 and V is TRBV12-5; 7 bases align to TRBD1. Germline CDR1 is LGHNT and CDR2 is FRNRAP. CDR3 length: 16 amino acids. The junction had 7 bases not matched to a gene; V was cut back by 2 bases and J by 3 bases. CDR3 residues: CASGLTDRANNQPQHF. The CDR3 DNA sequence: TGTGCTAGTGGTTTGACAGACAGGGCAAACAATCAGCCCCAGCATTTT.

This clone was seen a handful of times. CDR3 in amino acids: CASSQDLVLAGDNEQFF. CDR3 sequence (DNA): TGTGCCAGCAGCCAAGATCTCGTGCTAGCGGGGGACAATGAGCAGTTCTTC. The gene calls are TRBV14 and TRBJ2-1; 10 nucleotides agree with TRBD2. The CDR3 covers 17 residues. The V segment lost 0 bases and the J segment 5 bases; nucleotides outside the gene matches: 7. Germline V gene data show CDR1 as SGHDN and CDR2 as FVKESK. Full variable domain (missing parts from reference TRBV14 and TRBJ2-1): EAGVTQFPSHSVIEKGQTVTLRCDPISGHDNLYWYRRVMGKEIKFLLHFVKESKQDESGMPNNRFLAERTGGTYSTLKVQPAELEDSGVYFCASSQDLVLAGDNEQFFGPGTRLTVL.

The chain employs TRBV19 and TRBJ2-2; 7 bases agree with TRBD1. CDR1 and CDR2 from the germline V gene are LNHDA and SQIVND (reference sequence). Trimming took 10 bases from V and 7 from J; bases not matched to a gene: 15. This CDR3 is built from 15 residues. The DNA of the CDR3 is TGTGCCACCTCACCACTCGACAGGGCGGGCGGGGAGCTGTTTTTT. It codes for CATSPLDRAGGELFF.

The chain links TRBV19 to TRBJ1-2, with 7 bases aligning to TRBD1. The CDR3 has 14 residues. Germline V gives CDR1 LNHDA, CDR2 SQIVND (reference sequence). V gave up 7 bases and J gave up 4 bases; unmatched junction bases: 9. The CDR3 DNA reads TGTGCCAGTAAAGGGGACAGCGGCATCTATGGCTACACCTTC. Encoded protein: CASKGDSGIYGYTF.

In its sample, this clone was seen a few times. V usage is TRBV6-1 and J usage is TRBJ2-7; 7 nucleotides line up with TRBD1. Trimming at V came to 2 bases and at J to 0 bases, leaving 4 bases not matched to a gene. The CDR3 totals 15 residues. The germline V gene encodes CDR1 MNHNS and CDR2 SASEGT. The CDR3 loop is CASSESAGGSYEQYF. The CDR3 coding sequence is TGTGCCAGCAGTGAATCGGCAGGGGGCTCCTACGAGCAGTACTTC.

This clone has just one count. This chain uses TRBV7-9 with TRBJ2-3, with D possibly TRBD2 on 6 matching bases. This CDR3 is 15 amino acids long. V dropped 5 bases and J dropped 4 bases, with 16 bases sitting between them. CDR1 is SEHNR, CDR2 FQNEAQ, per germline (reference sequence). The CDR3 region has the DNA TGTGCCAGCAGCCCCGGCGGGGAGGTAGCAGATACGCAGTATTTT. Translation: CASSPGGEVADTQYF.

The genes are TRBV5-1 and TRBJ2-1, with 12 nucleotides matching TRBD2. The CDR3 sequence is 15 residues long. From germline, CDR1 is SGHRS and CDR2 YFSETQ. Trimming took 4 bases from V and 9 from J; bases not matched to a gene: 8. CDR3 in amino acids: CASSTAGLAGSEQFF. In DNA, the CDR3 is TGCGCCAGCAGCACCGCCGGACTAGCGGGGAGTGAGCAGTTCTTC. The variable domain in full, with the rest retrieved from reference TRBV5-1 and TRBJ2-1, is KAGVTQTPRYLIKTRGQQVTLSCSPISGHRSVSWYQQTPGQGLQFLFEYFSETQRNKGNFPGRFSGRQFSNSRSEMNVSTLELGDSALYLCASSTAGLAGSEQFFGPGTRLTVL.

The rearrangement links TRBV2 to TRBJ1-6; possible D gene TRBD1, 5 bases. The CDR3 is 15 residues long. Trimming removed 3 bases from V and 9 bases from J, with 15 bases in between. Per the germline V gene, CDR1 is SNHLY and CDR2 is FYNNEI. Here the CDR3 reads CASSDRRVGVSPLHF. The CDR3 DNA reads TGTGCCAGCAGTGACCGCAGGGTTGGGGTTTCACCCCTCCACTTT.

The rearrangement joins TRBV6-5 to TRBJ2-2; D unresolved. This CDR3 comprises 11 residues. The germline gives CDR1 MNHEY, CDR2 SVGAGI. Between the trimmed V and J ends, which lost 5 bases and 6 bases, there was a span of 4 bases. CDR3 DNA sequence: TGTGCCAGCAGTGGAGCCGGGGAGCTGTTTTTT. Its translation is CASSGAGELFF.

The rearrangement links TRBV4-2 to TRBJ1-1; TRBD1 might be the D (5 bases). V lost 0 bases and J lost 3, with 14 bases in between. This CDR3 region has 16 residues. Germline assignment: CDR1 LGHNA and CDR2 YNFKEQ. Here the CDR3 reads CASSQDIQGFDTEAFF. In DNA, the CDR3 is TGTGCCAGCAGCCAAGATATTCAGGGATTTGACACTGAAGCTTTCTTT.